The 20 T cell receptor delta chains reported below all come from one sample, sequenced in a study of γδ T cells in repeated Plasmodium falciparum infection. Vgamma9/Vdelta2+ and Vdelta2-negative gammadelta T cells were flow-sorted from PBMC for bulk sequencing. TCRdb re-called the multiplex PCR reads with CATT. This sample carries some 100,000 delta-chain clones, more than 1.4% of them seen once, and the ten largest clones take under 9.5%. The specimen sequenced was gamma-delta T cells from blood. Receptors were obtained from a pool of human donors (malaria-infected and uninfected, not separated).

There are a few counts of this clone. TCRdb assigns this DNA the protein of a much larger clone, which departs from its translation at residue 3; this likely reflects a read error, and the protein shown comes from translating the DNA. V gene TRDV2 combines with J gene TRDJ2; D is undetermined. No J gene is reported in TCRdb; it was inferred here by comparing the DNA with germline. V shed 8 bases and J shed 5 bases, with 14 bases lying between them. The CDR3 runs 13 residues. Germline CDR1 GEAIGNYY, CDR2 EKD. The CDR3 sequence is CAYDVRETAQLFF. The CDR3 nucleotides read TGTGCCTATGATGTACGCGAAACAGCACAACTCTTCTTT.

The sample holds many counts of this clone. This CDR3 reads CALGEPHCQRGTDKLIF. In DNA form, the CDR3 reads TGTGCTCTTGGGGAACCACACTGCCAAAGGGGCACCGATAAACTCATCTTT. The chain carries TRDV1 and TRDJ1; no definite D call. Per the germline V gene, CDR1 is TSWWSYY and CDR2 is QGS. This CDR3 contains 17 residues. The V end was cut by 1 base, the J end by 1 base, with 16 bases between.

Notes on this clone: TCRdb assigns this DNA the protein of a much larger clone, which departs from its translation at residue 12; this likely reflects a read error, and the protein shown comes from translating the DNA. CDR3: CALGELRWGTLAGKLIF. CDR3 DNA sequence: TGTGCTCTTGGGGAGCTACGCTGGGGGACGCTCGCCGGTAAACTCATCTTT. V is TRDV1 and J is TRDJ1; 8 bases line up with TRDD3. The length of the CDR3 is 17 residues. Trimming at V came to 3 bases and at J to 7 bases, leaving 16 bases not matched to a gene. The germline CDR1 and CDR2 sequences are TSWWSYY and QGS.

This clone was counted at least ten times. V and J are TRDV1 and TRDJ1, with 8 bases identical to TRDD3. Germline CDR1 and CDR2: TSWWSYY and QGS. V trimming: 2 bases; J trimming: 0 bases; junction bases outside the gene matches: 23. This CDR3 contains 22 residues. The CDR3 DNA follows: TGTGCTCTTGGGGAAGGTGTTACCCGGGGCCGACTGGGGGCTCCGTACACCGATAAACTCATCTTT. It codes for CALGEGVTRGRLGAPYTDKLIF.

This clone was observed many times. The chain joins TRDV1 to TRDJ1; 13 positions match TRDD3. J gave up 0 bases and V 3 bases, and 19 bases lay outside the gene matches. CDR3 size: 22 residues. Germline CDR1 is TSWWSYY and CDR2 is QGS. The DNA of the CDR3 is TGTGCTCTTGGGGATTCGGGAGAGTTTGTACTGGGGGATACGCGGTACACCGATAAACTCATCTTT. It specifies CALGDSGEFVLGDTRYTDKLIF.

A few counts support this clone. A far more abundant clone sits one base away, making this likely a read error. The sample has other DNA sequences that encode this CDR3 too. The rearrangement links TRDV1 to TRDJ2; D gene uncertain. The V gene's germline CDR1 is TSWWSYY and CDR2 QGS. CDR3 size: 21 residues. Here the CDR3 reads CALGELPCPYPTLSLTAQLFF. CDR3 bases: TGTGCTCTTGGGGAACTCCCGTGTCCGTATCCAACCCTCTCTTTGACAGCACAGCTCTTCTTT.

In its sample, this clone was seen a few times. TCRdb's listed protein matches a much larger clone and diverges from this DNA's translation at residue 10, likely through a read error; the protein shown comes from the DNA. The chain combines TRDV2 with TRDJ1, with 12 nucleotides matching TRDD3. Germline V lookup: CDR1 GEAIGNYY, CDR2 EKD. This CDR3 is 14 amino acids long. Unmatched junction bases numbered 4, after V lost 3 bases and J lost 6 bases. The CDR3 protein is CACDLLGDTHKLIF. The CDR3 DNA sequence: TGTGCCTGTGACCTACTGGGGGATACCCATAAACTCATCTTT.

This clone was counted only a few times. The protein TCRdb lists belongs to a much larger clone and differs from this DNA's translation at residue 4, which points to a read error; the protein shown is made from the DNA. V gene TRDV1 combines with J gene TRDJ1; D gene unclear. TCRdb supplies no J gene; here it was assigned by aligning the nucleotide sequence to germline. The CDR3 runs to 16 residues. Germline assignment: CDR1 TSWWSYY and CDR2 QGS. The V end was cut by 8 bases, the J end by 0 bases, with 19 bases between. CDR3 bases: TGTGCTCTTTGGATCGAACAGCCCGCATACACCGATAAACTCATCTTT. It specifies CALWIEQPAYTDKLIF.

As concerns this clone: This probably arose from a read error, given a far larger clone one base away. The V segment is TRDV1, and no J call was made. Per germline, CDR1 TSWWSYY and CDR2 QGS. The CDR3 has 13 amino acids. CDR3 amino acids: CALGPSNSDKLIF. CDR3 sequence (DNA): TGTGCTCTTGGCCCCTCAAACAGCGATAAACTCATCTTC.

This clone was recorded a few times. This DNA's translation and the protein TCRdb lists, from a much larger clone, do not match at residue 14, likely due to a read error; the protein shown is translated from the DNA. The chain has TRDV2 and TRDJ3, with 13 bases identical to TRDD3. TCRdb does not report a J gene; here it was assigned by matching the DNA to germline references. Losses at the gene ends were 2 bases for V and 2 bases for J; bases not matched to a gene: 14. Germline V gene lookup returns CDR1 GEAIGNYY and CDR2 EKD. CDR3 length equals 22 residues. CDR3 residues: CACDIKYWGIRLRPWDTRQMFF. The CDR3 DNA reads TGTGCCTGTGACATAAAGTACTGGGGGATACGACTCCGGCCCTGGGACACCCGACAGATGTTTTTC.

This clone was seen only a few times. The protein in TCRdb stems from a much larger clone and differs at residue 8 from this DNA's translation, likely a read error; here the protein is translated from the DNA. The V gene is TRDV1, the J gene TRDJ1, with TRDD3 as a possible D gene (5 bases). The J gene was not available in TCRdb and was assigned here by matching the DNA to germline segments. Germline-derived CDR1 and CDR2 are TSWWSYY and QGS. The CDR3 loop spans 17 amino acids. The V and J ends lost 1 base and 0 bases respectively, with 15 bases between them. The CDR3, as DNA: TGTGCTCTTGGGGAACCCCCGGCTGGGTCGTACACCGATAAACTCATCTTT. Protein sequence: CALGEPPAGSYTDKLIF.

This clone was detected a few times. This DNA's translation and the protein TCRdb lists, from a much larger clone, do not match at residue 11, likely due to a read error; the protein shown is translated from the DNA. CDR3 loop: CALGGTPLPTPDWGVYTDKLIF. The CDR3 region has the DNA TGTGCTCTTGGGGGAACTCCCCTTCCTACTCCAGACTGGGGGGTCTACACCGATAAACTCATCTTT. The J gene is TRDJ1, the V gene TRDV1, with D perhaps TRDD2 (9 bases). TCRdb leaves out the J gene; it was filled in here by matching the DNA to germline. Germline V gene data show CDR1 as TSWWSYY and CDR2 as QGS. Trimming stripped 4 bases from V and 0 bases from J, with 33 bases between. This CDR3 has 22 residues.

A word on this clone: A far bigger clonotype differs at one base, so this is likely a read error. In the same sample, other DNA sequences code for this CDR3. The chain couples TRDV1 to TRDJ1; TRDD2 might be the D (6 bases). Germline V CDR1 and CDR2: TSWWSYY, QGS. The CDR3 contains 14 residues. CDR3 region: CALGEPLPSIKLIF. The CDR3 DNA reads TGTGCCCTTGGGGAGCCCCTTCCGAGCATAAAACTCATCTTT.

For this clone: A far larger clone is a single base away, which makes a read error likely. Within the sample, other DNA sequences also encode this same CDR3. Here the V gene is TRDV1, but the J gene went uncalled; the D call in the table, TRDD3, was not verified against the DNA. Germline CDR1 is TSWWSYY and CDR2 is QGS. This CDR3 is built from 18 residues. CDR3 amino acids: CALGELSYWGTPYSKLIF. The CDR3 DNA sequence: TGTGCTCTTGGGGAACTGTCCTACTGGGGGACCCCCTATAGTAAACTCATATTT.

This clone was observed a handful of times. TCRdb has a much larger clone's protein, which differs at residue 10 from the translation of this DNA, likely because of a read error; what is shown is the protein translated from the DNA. The DNA for the CDR3 is TGTGCTTATAGGAGCGGCCAGATCCTACTGTACCTAACTGGGGGATACGATAAACTCATCTTT. Translating it yields CAYRSGQILLYLTGGYDKLIF. The chain recombines TRAV38-2/DV8 with TRDJ1, with TRDD3 identical over 11 bases. Because TCRdb records no J gene, it was assigned here through a match of the DNA to germline. The germline V gene encodes CDR1 TSESDYY and CDR2 QEAYKQQN. The CDR3 covers 21 residues. V lost 0 bases, J lost 4 bases, and 20 bases stayed unmatched.

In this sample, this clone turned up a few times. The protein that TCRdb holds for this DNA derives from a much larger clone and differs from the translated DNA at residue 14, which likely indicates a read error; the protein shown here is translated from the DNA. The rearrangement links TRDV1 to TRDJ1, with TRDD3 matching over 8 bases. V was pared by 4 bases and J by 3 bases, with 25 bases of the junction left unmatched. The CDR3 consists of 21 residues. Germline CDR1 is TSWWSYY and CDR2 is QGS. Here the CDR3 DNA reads TGTGCTCTTGGGGGACAATTCCATACGTATACTGGGGGCCAGGGGGCCGATAAACTCATCTTT. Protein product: CALGGQFHTYTGGQGADKLIF.

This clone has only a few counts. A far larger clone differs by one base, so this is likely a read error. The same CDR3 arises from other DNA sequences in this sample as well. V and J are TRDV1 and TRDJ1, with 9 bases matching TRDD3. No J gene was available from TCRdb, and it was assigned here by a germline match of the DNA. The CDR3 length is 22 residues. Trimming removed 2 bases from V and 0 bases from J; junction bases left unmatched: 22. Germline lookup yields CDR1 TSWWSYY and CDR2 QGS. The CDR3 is CALGESANLRGGYLRYTDKLIF. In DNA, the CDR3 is TGTGCTCTTGGGGAATCCGCAAACTTGCGCGGGGGATACCTACGATACACCGATAAACTCATCTTT.

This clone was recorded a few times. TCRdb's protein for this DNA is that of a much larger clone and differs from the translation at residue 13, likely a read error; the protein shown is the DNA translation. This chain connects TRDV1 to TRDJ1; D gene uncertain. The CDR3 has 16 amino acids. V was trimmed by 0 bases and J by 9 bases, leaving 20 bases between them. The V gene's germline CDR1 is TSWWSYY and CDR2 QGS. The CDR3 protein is CALGELIPQKEGELIF. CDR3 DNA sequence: TGTGCTCTTGGGGAACTTATCCCCCAAAAGGAGGGTGAACTCATCTTT.

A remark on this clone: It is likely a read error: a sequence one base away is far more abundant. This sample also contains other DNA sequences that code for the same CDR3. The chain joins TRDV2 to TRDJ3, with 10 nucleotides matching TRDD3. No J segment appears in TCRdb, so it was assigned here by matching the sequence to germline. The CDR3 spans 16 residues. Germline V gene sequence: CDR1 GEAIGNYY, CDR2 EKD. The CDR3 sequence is CACDVLGDWDTRQMFF. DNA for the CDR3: TGTGCCTGTGACGTACTGGGGGATTGGGACACTCGACAGATGTTTTTC.

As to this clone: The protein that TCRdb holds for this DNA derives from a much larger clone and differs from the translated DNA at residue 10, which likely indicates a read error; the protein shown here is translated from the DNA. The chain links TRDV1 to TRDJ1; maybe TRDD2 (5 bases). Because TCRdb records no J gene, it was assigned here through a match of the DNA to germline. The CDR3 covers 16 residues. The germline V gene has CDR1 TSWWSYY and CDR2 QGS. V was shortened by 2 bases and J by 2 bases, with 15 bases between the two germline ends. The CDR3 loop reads CALGESPSSPTDKLIF. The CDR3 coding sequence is TGTGCTCTTGGGGAATCACCTTCTTCGCCTACCGATAAACTCATCTTT.